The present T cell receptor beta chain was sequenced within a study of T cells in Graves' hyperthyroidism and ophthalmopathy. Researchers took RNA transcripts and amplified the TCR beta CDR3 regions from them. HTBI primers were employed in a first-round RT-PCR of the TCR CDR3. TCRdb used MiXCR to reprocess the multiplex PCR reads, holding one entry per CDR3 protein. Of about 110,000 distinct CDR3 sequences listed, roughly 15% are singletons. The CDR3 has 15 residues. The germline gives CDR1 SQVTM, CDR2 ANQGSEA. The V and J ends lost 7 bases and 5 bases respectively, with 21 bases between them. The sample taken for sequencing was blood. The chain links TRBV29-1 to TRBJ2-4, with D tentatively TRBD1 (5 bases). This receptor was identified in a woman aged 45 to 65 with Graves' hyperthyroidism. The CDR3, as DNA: TGCAGCGCCAGGGCCGGGCCCTTGGGCCAAAACATTCAGTACTTC. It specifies CSARAGPLGQNIQYF.